One and the same sample provided the 20 T cell receptor beta chains below, sequenced in a study of regulatory and conventional T cells in RAG deficiency. Genomic DNA came from blood conventional CD4+ T cells gated CD25-low CD127-high. The data were produced by immunoSEQ multiplex PCR, yet TCRdb's version contains in-frame clones alone and is incomplete. The sample holds 7,000 to 9,500 clones, around 94% seen once. Sequencing was performed on CD4+ effector T cells sorted from blood. All receptors come from a human donor with RAG deficiency presenting as severe combined immunodeficiency.

This chain joins TRBV7-2 and TRBJ2-5; D unresolved. CDR3 size: 14 residues. Germline V lookup: CDR1 SGHTA, CDR2 FQGNSA. V lost 4 bases and J lost 2, with 11 bases in between. The CDR3 sequence: CASSSTGRQETQYF. For the CDR3, the DNA is TGTGCCAGCAGCTCCACCGGACGGCAAGAGACCCAGTACTTC. Complete variable domain (other parts from reference TRBV7-2 and TRBJ2-5): GAGVSQSPSNKVTEKGKDVELRCDPISGHTALYWYRQSLGQGLEFLIYFQGNSAPDKSGLPSDRFSAERTGGSVSTLTIQRTQQEDSAVYLCASSSTGRQETQYFGPGTRLLVL.

The J gene is TRBJ1-2, the V gene TRBV6-5; D may be TRBD1 (5 bases). This CDR3 contains 14 residues. V dropped 0 bases and J dropped 7 bases, with 12 bases sitting between them. Germline lookup yields CDR1 MNHEY and CDR2 SVGAGI. As DNA, the CDR3 is TGTGCCAGCAGTTACTCCTCGGGGCGCCGTGGCTACACCTTC. Its protein is CASSYSSGRRGYTF.

This sequence joins TRBV18 and TRBJ1-2; 9 positions agree with TRBD1. The CDR3 is made up of 15 amino acids. Trimming removed 1 base from V and 8 bases from J; junction bases left unmatched: 8. The germline gives CDR1 KGHSH, CDR2 LQKENI. The CDR3 is CASSPLRDRVRGYTF. The CDR3, as DNA: TGTGCCAGCTCACCACTCCGGGACAGGGTTCGGGGCTACACCTTC.

This clone was recorded once. In DNA, the CDR3 is TGTGCCAGCAGTCCAGCGCACAGGCCCAATCACCAAACGCAGTATTTT. Translating gives CASSPAHRPNHQTQYF. The chain recombines TRBV28 with TRBJ2-3, with D possibly matching TRBD1 (5 bases). In germline, CDR1 is MDHEN, CDR2 SYDVKM. The CDR3 is 16 residues long. V was clipped by 5 bases and J by 9 bases, with 24 bases between them.

The chain combines TRBV7-3 with TRBJ2-3; tentative D call: TRBD1 (5 bases). The CDR3 contains 14 residues. The germline V and J ends were trimmed by 0 bases and 3 bases, with 7 bases remaining between them. Germline-derived CDR1 and CDR2 are SGHTA and FQGTGA. Here the CDR3 reads CASSLTGVTDTQYF. The CDR3 coding sequence is TGTGCCAGCAGCTTAACAGGGGTGACAGATACGCAGTATTTT.

V and J are TRBV11-2 and TRBJ2-5; possibly TRBD1 for D (8 bases). CDR1 and CDR2 (germline): SGHAT, FQNNGV. With 5 bases removed from V and 3 bases from J, the gap between germline ends came to 16 bases. The CDR3 runs 15 residues. Here the CDR3 DNA reads TGTGCCAGCAGCGCCAACAGGGGGAGGGAAGAGACCCAGTACTTC. This sequence encodes CASSANRGREETQYF.

The chain links TRBV6-5 to TRBJ2-5, with 8 bases that match TRBD1. This CDR3 is 14 amino acids long. V lost 2 bases to trimming and J lost 4 bases; unmatched junction nucleotides: 3. Germline-derived CDR1 and CDR2 are MNHEY and SVGAGI. The CDR3 loop reads CASSYRDRSETQYF. The CDR3 coding sequence is TGTGCCAGCAGTTACAGGGACAGGTCAGAGACCCAGTACTTC.

V usage is TRBV4-3 and J usage is TRBJ1-2; the D gene is possibly TRBD1 (5 bases). The ends were cut back, 4 bases at V and 3 bases at J, with 12 bases in the middle. Germline V gene sequence: CDR1 LGHNA, CDR2 YSLEER. The CDR3 is made up of 14 amino acids. The CDR3 nucleotides read TGCGCCAGCAGCCGAGCAGGGATGGACTATGGCTACACCTTC. As protein: CASSRAGMDYGYTF.

The chain couples TRBV29-1 to TRBJ2-4, with TRBD1 identical over 7 bases. V trimming: 3 bases; J trimming: 9 bases; junction bases outside the gene matches: 2. Germline V CDR1 and CDR2: SQVTM, ANQGSEA. The CDR3 runs to 11 residues. Here the CDR3 reads CSVDRGSIQYF. In DNA, the CDR3 is TGCAGCGTTGACAGGGGGAGCATTCAGTACTTC.

This clone turned up a few times. As DNA, the CDR3 is TGTGCCAGCAGCGGGTCTCTGAACACTGAAGCTTTCTTT. It translates to CASSGSLNTEAFF. The chain has TRBV9 and TRBJ1-1; D unresolved. The CDR3 extends over 13 amino acids. The germline V gene has CDR1 SGDLS and CDR2 YYNGEE. The V gene lost 3 bases and the J gene lost 0 bases, with 6 bases spanning the gap.

V is TRBV18 and J is TRBJ2-5, with D possibly TRBD2 on 6 matching bases. V lost 2 bases to trimming and J lost 5 bases, with 9 bases between them. The germline V gene has CDR1 KGHSH and CDR2 LQKENI. This CDR3 is 13 amino acids long. The CDR3, as DNA: TGTGCCAGCTCACCAGGGGCGGGGGAGACCCAGTACTTC. It encodes CASSPGAGETQYF.

The chain carries TRBV2 and TRBJ2-5; D is unclear. Trimming pared 1 base from V and 2 bases from J, leaving 5 bases between. CDR1 and CDR2 from the germline V gene are SNHLY and FYNNEI. This CDR3 comprises 13 residues. The CDR3 protein is CASSEGQQETQYF. CDR3 DNA sequence: TGTGCCAGCAGTGAAGGACAACAAGAGACCCAGTACTTC.

The rearrangement links TRBV12-5 to TRBJ2-2; 10 bases agree with TRBD1. CDR3 length equals 17 residues. After removal of 3 bases from V and 7 bases from J, the junction contained 11 bases not matched to a gene. CDR1 and CDR2 (germline): LGHNT, FRNRAP. The CDR3 bases are TGTGCTAGTGGTTTCTCCGGGACAGGGGAAGATAGCGGGGAGCTGTTTTTT. Translation gives CASGFSGTGEDSGELFF.

Here the CDR3 DNA reads TGTGCCAGCAGCCCCCTAGGGTTTCAGACCCAGTACTTC. It is translated as CASSPLGFQTQYF. The rearrangement joins TRBV9 to TRBJ2-5; unclear D gene. CDR1 and CDR2 (germline): SGDLS, YYNGEE. This CDR3 is built from 13 residues. Between the trimmed V and J ends, which lost 4 bases and 6 bases, there was a span of 13 bases.

The sample holds one count of this clone. V usage is TRBV21-1 and J usage is TRBJ2-7. TRBV21-1 represents a pseudogene. This CDR3 is 16 amino acids long. CDR3 in DNA: TGTGCCAGCAGAAACCTTCTGCTACACGTGTTAGACGAGCAGTACTTC. It codes for CASRNLLLHVLDEQYF.

The chain combines TRBV18 with TRBJ1-3; D remains unclear. The germline CDR1 and CDR2 sequences are KGHSH and LQKENI. This CDR3 comprises 13 residues. Trimming removed 1 base at V and 3 bases at J, with 4 bases between. This chain's CDR3 is CASSPQGGNTIYF. In DNA form, the CDR3 reads TGTGCCAGCTCACCACAGGGTGGAAACACCATATATTTT.

The chain recombines TRBV14 with TRBJ1-1; D ambiguous. Deletions cut 3 bases from V and 0 bases from J, with 14 bases between. The CDR3 consists of 16 residues. Germline V gives CDR1 SGHDN, CDR2 FVKESK. CDR3 residues: CASSQRFGVMNTEAFF. In DNA form, the CDR3 reads TGTGCCAGCAGCCAGAGGTTCGGAGTTATGAACACTGAAGCTTTCTTT. Using reference TRBV14 and TRBJ1-1 for the parts outside the CDR3, the full variable domain is EAGVTQFPSHSVIEKGQTVTLRCDPISGHDNLYWYRRVMGKEIKFLLHFVKESKQDESGMPNNRFLAERTGGTYSTLKVQPAELEDSGVYFCASSQRFGVMNTEAFFGQGTRLTVV.

This chain uses TRBV13 with TRBJ2-5; TRBD1 might be the D (7 bases). Trimming stripped 5 bases from V and 7 bases from J, with 14 bases between. The CDR3 has 13 residues. Per the germline V gene, CDR1 is PRHDT and CDR2 is FYEKMQ (reference sequence). The chain's CDR3 is CASSPGTAGTQYF. The CDR3 DNA reads TGTGCCAGCAGCCCAGGGACAGCGGGGACCCAGTACTTC. The whole variable domain, remainder taken from reference TRBV13 and TRBJ2-5, is AAGVIQSPRHLIKEKRETATLKCYPIPRHDTVYWYQQGPGQDPQFLISFYEKMQSDKGSIPDRFSAQQFSDYHSELNMSSLELGDSALYFCASSPGTAGTQYFGPGTRLLVL.

The rearrangement links TRBV19 to TRBJ1-4; D is unresolved. The ends were cut back, 6 bases at V and 0 bases at J, with 11 bases in the middle. The CDR3 consists of 15 residues. CDR1 is LNHDA and CDR2 is SQIVND in the germline V gene (reference sequence). The DNA of the CDR3 is TGTGCCAGTAGGGCGTGGTCGGCAACTAATGAAAAACTGTTTTTT. This sequence encodes CASRAWSATNEKLFF.

The chain links TRBV2 to TRBJ2-6; 15 bases map to TRBD2. The CDR3 loop spans 18 amino acids. V gave up 11 bases and J gave up 2 bases; unmatched junction bases: 10. From germline, CDR1 is SNHLY and CDR2 FYNNEI. In nucleotides, the CDR3 is TGTGCCGGGCACCCGGGACTAGCGGGAGGAGCTGGGGCCAACGTCCTGACTTTC. Translating it yields CAGHPGLAGGAGANVLTF.